This TCR beta chain originates from a study of shared clonotypes between healthy human individuals (dated by TCRdb to the early 2020s). Study-level background: Two women and a few men aged 18 to 49 years were included in the cohort. To estimate repertoire size and how much clonotypes are shared between individuals, the study performed deep sequencing of blood TCR repertoires from 4 to 6 healthy adults. For each donor, three plates each were used for CD4 naive and CD4 memory, two plates were used for CD8 naive, and one plate was used for CD8 memory. Per donor, leukapheresis produced somewhere between about 0.9 and 10 billion PBMCs. Libraries were prepared and TCR repertoires were sequenced by different laboratories using diverse techniques, in order to increase sequencing depth and limit assay-specific biases.

On this clone: There is no known antigen for this receptor. No per-base quality is available; no much larger clone lies one base away.

What the authors observed across the whole study: Sampling was restricted to blood, and TCR repertoires in tissue are likely to differ from TCR repertoires in blood. Pairwise subsampling indicated that sequencing depth was expected to affect the degree of clonotype sharing among donors. Higher generation probabilities were observed for clonotypes shared by all four sorted-subset donors than for non-shared clonotypes. Estimated clonotype richness was generally larger for naive than for memory subsets. The small number of donors limited the genetic and exposure-history diversity represented. Incomplete sequencing was indicated by rarefaction of sorted-subset datasets, despite the large sequencing depth. Sharing across a few donors was observed for approximately 5% of naive CD4, 3.5% of naive CD8, about 2.3% of memory CD4, and around 0.4% of memory CD8 clonotypes.

The V end loses 4 bases and the J end loses 3 bases, and a stretch of 15 bases separates them. The CDR3 sequence holds 16 residues, the cysteine and phenylalanine included. Just the 48-base CDR3 DNA is kept, in frame starting at base 1. CDR1 and CDR2 were assigned from the germline V gene as MNHNS and SASEGT. Using the deep immunoSEQ assay, TCR CDR3 regions were amplified from genomic DNA by multiplex PCR. For each cell subset, the extracted genomic DNA was distributed evenly across all wells of several immunoSEQ 96-well plates, and each plate served as one replicate. Each replicate PCR for sorted subsets received about 180 ng genomic DNA, equal to about 30,000 T cell genomes. Purified libraries were measured with a Qubit 3.0 fluorometer, size-checked on a Bioanalyzer 2100, and measured again with the KAPA Library Quantification kit. A separate single-read 150-cycle Illumina NextSeq 550 flow cell was used to sequence each immunoSEQ 96-well plate. The published analysis was carried out like this. Because the immunoSEQ output included only junctional sequences and no quality scores, the filtering could not be the same as the filtering used for full-length reads. To assign V/J genes and CDR3, sequences were annotated against IMGT germline references using PyIR, a Python wrapper for IgBLAST v1.9. Any read was removed if the V/J assignment was weak (E-value above 1e-6), the CDR3 was missing, or the read contained stop codons, out-of-frame junctions, or ambiguous translated residues. V3J clonotypes were defined as sequences sharing the same inferred V gene, J gene, and CDR3 amino acid sequence. Percentage overlap between repertoires was computed as shared unique clonotypes divided by the size of the smaller repertoire. Three approaches were used to assess repertoire richness: RTK rarefaction, the Chao1 estimator, and Recon v2.1 estimates of unobserved clonotypes. Generation probabilities were computed with OLGA for all TCRbeta clonotypes obtained by the gDNA method from a few donors. TCRdb provides this immuneACCESS table in a form limited to in-frame rearrangements. Some clones are lacking; in checked studies, under half of them reflect an unresolved V gene, and why the rest are absent is not known. D and trimming come from the DNA, and the V and J calls and clone size come from that table. This sample comprises about 2.4 million clones, approximately 93% of them detected only once. Clones ranked in the top ten supply approximately 0.37% of the sample.

Donors were healthy HIV-negative adults with no recently reported acute infections or vaccinations. All donors were Caucasian adults living in Nashville, Tennessee, USA. Magnetic negative selection was used to enrich CD4+ T cells, after which naive cells were positively selected on CD45RA and the negative fraction became the memory subset. Blood was obtained by leukapheresis, after which PBMCs were separated by Ficoll-Histopaque density gradient centrifugation and cryopreserved in liquid nitrogen vapor phase. Analytical flow cytometry was used to check the purity and quantity of every magnetically sorted T cell population. Genomic DNA was isolated from each sorted fraction and quantified by UV absorbance on a Nanodrop 2000c.

The sequence joins TRBV6-1 to TRBJ2-2; TRBD1 is a weak D gene call, 6 bases matching. The sequence came from a man aged 18 to 30 in good health. Some clones in this sample may be carry-over from other donors' samples. Specimen: naive CD4+ T cells from PBMCs. The sample's cell subset or site label is to be understood as: CD45RA+ positively selected. The DNA is TGTGCCAGCAGTGGCCGGAACAGGGCCTACACCGGGGAGCTGTTTTTT. The encoded protein is CASSGRNRAYTGELFF.